The T cell receptor beta chain under discussion was sequenced for a study of blood T cell repertoires in COVID-19. On the study more broadly: Sites across the United States, Italy and Spain contributed samples from acute and convalescent COVID-19. T cells, B-cell-depleted T cells, or PBMCs provided the cDNA or gDNA that served as material.

In the authors' methods: Reference gene primer amplification in the assay estimated nucleated cell counts. Repertoires were generated with immunoSEQ multiplex PCR, while TCRdb's copy carries only in-frame clones and drops some. That table supplies the V and J calls and clone size; D and trimming were determined from the DNA. The table has 35,000 to 50,000 clones, roughly 81% seen once. Germline values: CDR1 SGHVS, CDR2 FNYEAQ. V was pared by 5 bases and J by 5 bases, with 12 bases between. The CDR3 covers 13 residues. This chain connects TRBV7-6 to TRBJ2-5; D call uncertain. The sample taken for sequencing was peripheral blood. The receptor's source is a human donor in a cohort sampled during active COVID-19. The DNA for the CDR3 is TGTGCCAGCAGCCCCGTTGGGCGCGAGACCCAGTACTTC. Translating gives CASSPVGRETQYF.